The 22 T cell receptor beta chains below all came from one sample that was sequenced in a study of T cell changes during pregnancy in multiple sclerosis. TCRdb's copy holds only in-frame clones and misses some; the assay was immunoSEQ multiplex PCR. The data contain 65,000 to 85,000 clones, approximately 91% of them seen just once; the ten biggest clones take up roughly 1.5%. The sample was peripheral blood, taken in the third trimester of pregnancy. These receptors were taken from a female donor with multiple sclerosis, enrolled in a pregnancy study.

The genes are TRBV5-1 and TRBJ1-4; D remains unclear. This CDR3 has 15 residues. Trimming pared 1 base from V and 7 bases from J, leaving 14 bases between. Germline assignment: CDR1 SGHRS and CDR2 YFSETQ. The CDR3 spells CASSLNEPGSEKLFF. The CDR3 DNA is TGCGCCAGCAGCTTGAATGAGCCAGGAAGTGAAAAACTGTTTTTT.

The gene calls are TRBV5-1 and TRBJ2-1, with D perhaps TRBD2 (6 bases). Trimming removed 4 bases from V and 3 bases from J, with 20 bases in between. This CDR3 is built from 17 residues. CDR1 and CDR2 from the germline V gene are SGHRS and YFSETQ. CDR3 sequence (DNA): TGCGCCAGCAGCGTCTCCGAAGGAGGGTTCGACTACAATGAGCAGTTCTTC. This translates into CASSVSEGGFDYNEQFF. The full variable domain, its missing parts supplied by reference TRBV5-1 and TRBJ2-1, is KAGVTQTPRYLIKTRGQQVTLSCSPISGHRSVSWYQQTPGQGLQFLFEYFSETQRNKGNFPGRFSGRQFSNSRSEMNVSTLELGDSALYLCASSVSEGGFDYNEQFFGPGTRLTVL.

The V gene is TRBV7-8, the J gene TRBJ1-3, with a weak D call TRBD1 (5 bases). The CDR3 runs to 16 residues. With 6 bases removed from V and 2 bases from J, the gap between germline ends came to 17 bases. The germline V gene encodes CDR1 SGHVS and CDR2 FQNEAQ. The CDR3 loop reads CASSSLGAGTGNTIYF. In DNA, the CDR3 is TGTGCCAGCAGTAGCCTCGGAGCAGGGACTGGAAACACCATATATTTT.

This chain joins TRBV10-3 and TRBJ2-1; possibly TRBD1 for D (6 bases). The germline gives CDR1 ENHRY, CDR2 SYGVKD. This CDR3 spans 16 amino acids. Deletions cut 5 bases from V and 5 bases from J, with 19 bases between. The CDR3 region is CAISFNRARLDNEQFF. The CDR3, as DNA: TGTGCCATCAGTTTTAACAGGGCTAGACTCGACAATGAGCAGTTCTTC.

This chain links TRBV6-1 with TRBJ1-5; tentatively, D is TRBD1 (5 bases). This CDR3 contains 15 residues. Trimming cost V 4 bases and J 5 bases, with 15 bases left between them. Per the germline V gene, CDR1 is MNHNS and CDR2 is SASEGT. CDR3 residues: CASSASGGLYQPQHF. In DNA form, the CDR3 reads TGTGCCAGCAGTGCGTCGGGGGGGTTATATCAGCCCCAGCATTTT.

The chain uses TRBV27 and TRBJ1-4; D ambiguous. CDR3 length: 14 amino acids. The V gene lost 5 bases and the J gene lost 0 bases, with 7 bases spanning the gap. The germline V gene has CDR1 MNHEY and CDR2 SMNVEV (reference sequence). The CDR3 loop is CASSPLATNEKLFF. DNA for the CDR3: TGTGCCAGCAGTCCCTTAGCAACTAATGAAAAACTGTTTTTT.

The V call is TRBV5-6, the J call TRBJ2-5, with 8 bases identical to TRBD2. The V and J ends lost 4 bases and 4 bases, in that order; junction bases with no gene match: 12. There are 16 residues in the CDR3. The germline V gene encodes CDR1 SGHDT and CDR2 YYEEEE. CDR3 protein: CASSGTRGGLGETQYF. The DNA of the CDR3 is TGTGCCAGCAGCGGGACACGGGGGGGCCTAGGAGAGACCCAGTACTTC.

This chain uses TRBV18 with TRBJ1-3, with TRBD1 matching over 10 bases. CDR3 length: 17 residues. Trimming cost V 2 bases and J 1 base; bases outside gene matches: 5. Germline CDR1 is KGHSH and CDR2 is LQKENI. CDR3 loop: CASSPTSGQGSGNTIYF. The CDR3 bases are TGTGCCAGCTCACCAACGTCGGGACAGGGGTCTGGAAACACCATATATTTT.

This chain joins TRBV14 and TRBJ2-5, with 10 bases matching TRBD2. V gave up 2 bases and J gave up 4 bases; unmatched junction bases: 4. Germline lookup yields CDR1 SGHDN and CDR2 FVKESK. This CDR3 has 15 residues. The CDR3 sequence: CASSQPQRGGETQYF. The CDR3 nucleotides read TGTGCCAGCAGCCAACCCCAGCGGGGGGGAGAGACCCAGTACTTC.

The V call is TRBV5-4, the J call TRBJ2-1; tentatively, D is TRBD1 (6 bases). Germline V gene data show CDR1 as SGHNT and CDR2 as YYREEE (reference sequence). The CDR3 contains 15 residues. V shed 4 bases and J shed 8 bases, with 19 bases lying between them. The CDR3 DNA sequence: TGTGCCAGCAGCCTCCTACAGGGCCCCATCGATGAGCAGTTCTTC. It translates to CASSLLQGPIDEQFF.

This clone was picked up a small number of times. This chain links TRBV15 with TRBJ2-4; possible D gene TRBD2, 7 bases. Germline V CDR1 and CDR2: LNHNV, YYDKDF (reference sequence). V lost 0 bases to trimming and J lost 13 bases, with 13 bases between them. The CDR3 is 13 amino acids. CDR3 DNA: TGTGCCACCAGCAGAGATGGGAGGGGGGAACAGTACTTC. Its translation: CATSRDGRGEQYF.

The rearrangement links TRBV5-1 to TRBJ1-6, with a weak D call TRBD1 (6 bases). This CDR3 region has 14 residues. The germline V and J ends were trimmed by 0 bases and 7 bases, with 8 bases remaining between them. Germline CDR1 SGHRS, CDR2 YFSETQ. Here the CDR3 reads CASSLDRANSPLHF. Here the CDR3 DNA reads TGCGCCAGCAGCTTGGACAGGGCGAATTCACCCCTCCACTTT. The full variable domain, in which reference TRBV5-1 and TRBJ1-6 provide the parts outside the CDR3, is KAGVTQTPRYLIKTRGQQVTLSCSPISGHRSVSWYQQTPGQGLQFLFEYFSETQRNKGNFPGRFSGRQFSNSRSEMNVSTLELGDSALYLCASSLDRANSPLHFGNGTRLTVT.

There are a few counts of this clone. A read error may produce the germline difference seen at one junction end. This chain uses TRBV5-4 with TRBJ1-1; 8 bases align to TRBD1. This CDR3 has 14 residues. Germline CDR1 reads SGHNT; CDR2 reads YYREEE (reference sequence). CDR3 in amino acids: CASRLRTGNAEAFF. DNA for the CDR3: TGTGCCAGCAGATTGAGGACAGGGAACGCTGAAGCTTTCTTT. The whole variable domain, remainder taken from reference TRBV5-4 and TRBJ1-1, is ETGVTQSPTHLIKTRGQQVTLRCSSQSGHNTVSWYQQALGQGPQFIFQYYREEENGRGNFPPRFSGLQFPNYSSELNVNALELDDSALYLCASRLRTGNAEAFFGQGTRLTVV.

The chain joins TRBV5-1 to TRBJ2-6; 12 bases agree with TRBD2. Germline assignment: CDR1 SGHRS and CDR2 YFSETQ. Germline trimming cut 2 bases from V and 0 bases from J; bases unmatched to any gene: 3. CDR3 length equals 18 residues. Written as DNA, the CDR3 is TGCGCCAGCAGCTTCGGGACTAGCGGGTTCTCTGGGGCCAACGTCCTGACTTTC. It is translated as CASSFGTSGFSGANVLTF.

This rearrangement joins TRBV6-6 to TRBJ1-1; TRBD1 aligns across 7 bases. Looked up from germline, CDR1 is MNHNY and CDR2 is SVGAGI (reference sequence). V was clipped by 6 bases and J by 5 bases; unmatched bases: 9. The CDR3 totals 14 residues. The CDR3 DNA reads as TGTGCCAGCAGGGCGCAGGGGGTAGGTACTGAAGCTTTCTTT. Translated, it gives CASRAQGVGTEAFF.

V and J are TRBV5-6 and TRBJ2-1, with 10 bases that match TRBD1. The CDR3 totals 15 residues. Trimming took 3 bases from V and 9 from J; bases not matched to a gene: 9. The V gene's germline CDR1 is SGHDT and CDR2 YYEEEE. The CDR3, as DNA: TGTGCCAGCAGCTCCCGGGACAGGGGTCCCGGTGAGCAGTTCTTC. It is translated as CASSSRDRGPGEQFF.

The CDR3 protein is CASREGTDTQYF. The CDR3 region has the DNA TGTGCCAGCAGGGAGGGCACAGATACGCAGTATTTT. The V call is TRBV6-5, the J call TRBJ2-3, with D possibly matching TRBD2 (5 bases). V lost 6 bases to trimming and J lost 1 base, with 5 bases between them. Germline lookup yields CDR1 MNHEY and CDR2 SVGAGI. The CDR3 is 12 residues long.

The CDR3 DNA follows: TGCGCCAGCAGCTTGCCCCTAGCGGGGGGTGAGCAGTTCTTC. Amino acid sequence: CASSLPLAGGEQFF. The chain links TRBV5-1 to TRBJ2-1, with 11 bases aligning to TRBD2. After removal of 1 base from V and 9 bases from J, the junction contained 3 bases not matched to a gene. The germline V gene encodes CDR1 SGHRS and CDR2 YFSETQ. This CDR3 is 14 amino acids long.

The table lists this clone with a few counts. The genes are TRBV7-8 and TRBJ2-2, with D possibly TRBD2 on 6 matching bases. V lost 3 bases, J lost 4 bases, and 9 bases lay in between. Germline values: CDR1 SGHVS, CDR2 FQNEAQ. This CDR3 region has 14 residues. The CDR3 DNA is TGTGCCAGCAGCTTCCGGGAGACCACCGGGGAGCTGTTTTTT. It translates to CASSFRETTGELFF. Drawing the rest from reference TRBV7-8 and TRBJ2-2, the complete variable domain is GAGVSQSPRYKVAKRGQDVALRCDPISGHVSLFWYQQALGQGPEFLTYFQNEAQLDKSGLPSDRFFAERPEGSVSTLKIQRTQQEDSAVYLCASSFRETTGELFFGEGSRLTVL.

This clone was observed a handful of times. The CDR3 nucleotides are TGTGCCAGCAGTGAAACCAGGGTTGGTTGGAATGAGCAGTTCTTC. It specifies CASSETRVGWNEQFF. This sequence joins TRBV2 and TRBJ2-1; a possible D gene is TRBD1 (5 bases). Germline V lookup: CDR1 SNHLY, CDR2 FYNNEI. Trimming removed 2 bases from V and 7 bases from J, with 15 bases in between. The CDR3 spans 15 residues. Full variable domain (rest looked up from reference TRBV2 and TRBJ2-1): EPEVTQTPSHQVTQMGQEVILRCVPISNHLYFYWYRQILGQKVEFLVSFYNNEISEKSEIFDDQFSVERPDGSNFTLKIRSTKLEDSAMYFCASSETRVGWNEQFFGPGTRLTVL.

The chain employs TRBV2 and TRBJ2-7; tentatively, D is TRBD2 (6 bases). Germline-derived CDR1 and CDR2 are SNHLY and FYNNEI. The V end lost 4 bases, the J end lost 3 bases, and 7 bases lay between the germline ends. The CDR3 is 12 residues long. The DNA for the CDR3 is TGTGCCAGCAGTGGGGACTTCTACGAGCAGTACTTC. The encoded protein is CASSGDFYEQYF.

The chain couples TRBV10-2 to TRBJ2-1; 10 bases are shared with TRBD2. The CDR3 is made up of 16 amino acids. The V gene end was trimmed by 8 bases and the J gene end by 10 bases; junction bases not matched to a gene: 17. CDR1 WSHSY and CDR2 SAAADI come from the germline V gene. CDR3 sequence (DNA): TGCGCCAGCGGGGGAGTAGCGGGAGGAGCCAACTACGAGCAGTTCTTC. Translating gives CASGGVAGGANYEQFF.